What follows are 5 T cell receptor beta chains derived from one specimen sequenced in a study of T-cell reconstitution after alpha-beta-depleted transplantation in children. Unique molecular identifiers were incorporated into the prepared TCRbeta library. TCRdb re-called the PCR reads with MiXCR, one entry per CDR3 protein. The data hold 400,000 to 550,000 distinct CDR3 sequences, with approximately 10% observed a single time. The source material was PBMCs, sampled before TCRalphabeta/CD19-depleted stem cell transplant. These receptors originate from a child between 2 and 9 years old with inherited bone marrow failure, due to receive a stem cell transplant.

This clonotype was found many times. J is TRBJ1-4 and V is TRBV4-3, with D unclear. CDR1 is LGHNA and CDR2 is YSLEER in the germline V gene. V was trimmed by 0 bases and J by 0 bases, leaving 17 bases between them. This CDR3 has 19 amino acids. As DNA, the CDR3 is TGCGCCAGCAGCCAAGATCCGCGGTATCAGGATGCAACTAATGAAAAACTGTTTTTT. Translated: CASSQDPRYQDATNEKLFF.

This clonotype was recorded at least ten times. The chain is built from TRBV11-2 and TRBJ2-1; D not certain. Germline loops: CDR1 SGHAT, CDR2 FQNNGV. V shed 1 base and J shed 6 bases, with 10 bases lying between them. The CDR3 consists of 14 residues. CDR3 region: CASSLAGGVNEQFF. The CDR3 DNA follows: TGTGCCAGCAGCTTAGCAGGCGGAGTCAATGAGCAGTTCTTC.

Ten or more counts support this clonotype. The rearrangement joins TRBV4-1 to TRBJ2-7, with TRBD2 matching over 10 bases. Germline-derived CDR1 and CDR2 are MGHRA and YSYEKL. The CDR3 has 14 amino acids. With V trimmed by 4 bases and J by 5 bases, 5 bases remained unmatched. In DNA form, the CDR3 reads TGCGCCAGCAGCCCACTAGCGGGACAAGACGAGCAGTACTTC. Translating it yields CASSPLAGQDEQYF.

This clonotype appeared many times. The gene calls are TRBV29-1 and TRBJ2-7; perhaps D is TRBD1 or TRBD2 (5 bases each). This CDR3 has 11 amino acids. Germline V gives CDR1 SQVTM, CDR2 ANQGSEA. Trimming cost V 7 bases and J 3 bases, with 10 bases left between them. The DNA of the CDR3 is TGCAGCGCTGGGACGGACTACGAGCAGTACTTC. Translated: CSAGTDYEQYF.

This clonotype was seen at least ten times. CDR3 region: CSGREQAEAFF. DNA for the CDR3: TGCAGCGGCAGGGAGCAGGCTGAAGCTTTCTTT. The chain carries TRBV29-1 and TRBJ1-1; a possible D gene is TRBD1 (5 bases). The germline CDR1 and CDR2 sequences are SQVTM and ANQGSEA. CDR3 length equals 11 residues. V shed 7 bases and J shed 6 bases, with 12 bases lying between them.